This T cell receptor beta chain was observed in a study of post-analysis software for immune sequencing data. Regarding the study as a whole: With TRBV5-6, TRBV5-1 and TRBV20-1 included, 5 or 6 TRBV segments were more frequent in patients than in controls.

Looked up from germline, CDR1 is SGHTA and CDR2 is FQGNSA. The CDR3 has 16 residues. V dropped 5 bases and J dropped 1; count of bases not matched to a gene: 8. Carried by the TCR beta cDNA libraries were unique molecular identifiers. One entry per CDR3 protein, called by TCRdb with MiXCR from the PCR reads. The data contain roughly 600,000 distinct CDR3 sequences, 44% of them seen just once; the ten biggest clones take up about 1.5%. About this clonotype: What it binds is not known.

The genes are TRBV7-2 and TRBJ2-1; 7 nucleotides align to TRBD1. The sequenced sample consisted of blood. This receptor was identified in a girl between 5 and 17 years old with multiple sclerosis. CDR3 DNA sequence: TGTGCCAGCAGCATCTGGACAGGTCCTTCCTACAATGAGCAGTTCTTC. It is translated as CASSIWTGPSYNEQFF.